This T cell receptor (beta chain) was found in a study of control samples from healthy donors and cancer patients. Sequencing used immunoSEQ multiplex PCR; TCRdb keeps in-frame clones, though not all of them. This table has about 140,000 clones, around 94% appearing once. V was clipped by 4 bases and J by 1 base, with 15 bases between them. The CDR3 spans 16 residues. Germline-derived CDR1 and CDR2 are SGHDT and YYEEEE. The TCR comes from a middle-aged man in good health. Sequences were obtained from blood. This chain joins TRBV5-6 and TRBJ1-5; D ambiguous. Here the CDR3 reads CASSVGPGRSNQPQHF. The CDR3 nucleotides are TGTGCCAGCAGCGTAGGACCCGGACGAAGCAATCAGCCCCAGCATTTT.